The 21 T cell receptor beta chains reported below all come from one sample, sequenced in a study of glioma-infiltrating T cells. Using RNA template, CDR3s of TCR alpha and beta were amplified with iRepertoire arm-PCR. TCRdb re-called the multiplex PCR reads through MiXCR, storing one row per CDR3 protein. Of fewer than 110,000 distinct CDR3 sequences in the sample, less than 30% are singletons; the top ten hold 44%. Sequencing input: glioma tissue, nonneoplastic brain tissue, or PBMCs (not recorded which). All receptors come from a human donor with low-grade glioma or glioblastoma, undergoing nonglioma brain surgery, or in good health (not recorded which).

This sequence joins TRBV3-1 and TRBJ1-3, with 11 positions matching TRBD1. This CDR3 comprises 16 residues. The V gene end was trimmed by 8 bases and the J gene end by 2 bases; junction bases not matched to a gene: 8. Per the germline V gene, CDR1 is LGHDT and CDR2 is YNNKEL (reference sequence). CDR3 sequence: CASGGTGGRTGNTIYF. The CDR3 DNA follows: TGTGCCAGCGGAGGGACAGGGGGTCGGACTGGAAACACCATATATTTT.

On this clonotype itself: Being one base from a much bigger clone, this may be a read error. This chain joins TRBV7-9 and TRBJ2-2, with D hard to call. This CDR3 is built from 15 residues. Germline V gene lookup returns CDR1 SEHNR and CDR2 FQNEAQ (reference sequence). Trimming pared 3 bases from V and 2 bases from J, leaving 10 bases between. CDR3: CASSFQAHNTGELFF. The CDR3 DNA is TGTGCCAGCAGCTTTCAGGCCCATAACACCGGGGAGCTGTTTTTT.

The chain joins TRBV7-2 to TRBJ1-5; no reliable D call. The CDR3 length is 14 residues. CDR1 is SGHTA and CDR2 is FQGNSA in the germline V gene. The ends were cut back, 0 bases at V and 4 bases at J, with 7 bases in the middle. As DNA, the CDR3 is TGTGCCAGCAGCTTAGCGAGTTTAAATCAGCCCCAGCATTTT. This encodes CASSLASLNQPQHF.

This clonotype came up many times. CDR3 loop: CASSDPLNEQFF. The DNA of the CDR3 is TGTGCCAGCAGTGACCCACTCAATGAGCAGTTCTTC. The rearrangement uses TRBV28 and TRBJ2-1; D is undetermined. Trimming cost V 5 bases and J 6 bases, with 8 bases left between them. Germline lookup yields CDR1 MDHEN and CDR2 SYDVKM. This CDR3 spans 12 amino acids.

Notes on this clonotype: With a much larger clone just one base away, this may be a read error. This sequence joins TRBV5-1 and TRBJ2-7, with D perhaps matching TRBD1 or TRBD2 (5 bases each). CDR1 SGHRS and CDR2 YFSETQ come from the germline V gene. The CDR3 has 14 amino acids. CDR3 DNA sequence: TGCGACAGCAGCGACTCCGGGGCTACCTACGAGCAGTACTTC. It encodes CDSSDSGATYEQYF.

As for this clonotype: A clone one base away is much larger, so this may be a read error. The chain recombines TRBV7-2 with TRBJ2-5, with D hard to call. Germline V gene lookup returns CDR1 SGHTA and CDR2 FQGNSA. The length of the CDR3 is 14 residues. V lost 0 bases and J 3 bases, leaving 8 bases between the germline ends. The CDR3 protein is CASSLAWKKETQYF. The CDR3 region has the DNA TGTGCCAGCAGCTTAGCGTGGAAAAAAGAGACCCAGTACTTC.

With regard to this clonotype: This may come from a read error, since a much larger clone is one base off. The rearrangement links TRBV6-1 to TRBJ2-1; 14 bases map to TRBD2. Germline V lookup: CDR1 MNHNS, CDR2 SASEGT. CDR3 length: 15 residues. V dropped 5 bases and J dropped 10; count of bases not matched to a gene: 7. CDR3 residues: CASSNGLAGGREQFF. CDR3 nucleotides: TGTGCCAGCAGTAACGGACTAGCGGGGGGCCGGGAGCAGTTCTTC.

This clonotype occurred a few times. This chain connects TRBV20-1 to TRBJ2-7, with a tentative D call TRBD2 (6 bases). The V and J ends lost 2 bases and 0 bases respectively, with 17 bases between them. This CDR3 is 16 amino acids long. Germline assignment: CDR1 DFQATT and CDR2 SNEGSKA (reference sequence). The CDR3, as DNA: TGCAGTGCTAGAAACCTTCGGGACTCGAGCTCCTACGAGCAGTACTTC. This codes for CSARNLRDSSSYEQYF.

This clonotype has only one observation. This clone may be a read error of a much larger clone one base away. The V call is TRBV18, the J call TRBJ1-1; 12 bases match TRBD1. The germline CDR1 and CDR2 sequences are KGHSH and LQKENI. With V trimmed by 5 bases and J by 5 bases, 6 bases remained unmatched. This CDR3 region has 15 residues. This chain's CDR3 is CASSTGTGGNTEAFF. The CDR3 DNA reads TGTGCCAGCTCAACCGGGACAGGGGGCAATACTGAAGCTTTCTTT.

As to this clonotype: Its ends do not fully match the called genes, so a read error is possible. Here the CDR3 DNA reads TGTGCCAGCAGTTACTCCGCTAGGACAGCAGGTCAGACCCAGCACTTT. As protein: CASSYSARTAGQTQHF. The chain has TRBV6-2 or TRBV6-3 and TRBJ1-5; perhaps TRBD1 as D (6 bases). The CDR3 has 16 residues. Germline V gene data show CDR1 as MNHEY and CDR2 as SVGEGT.

This clonotype showed up many times. CDR3 DNA sequence: TGCAGTGCTAGAGAACTAGCGGGGGGGCCGAATGAGCAGTTCTTC. Amino acids: CSARELAGGPNEQFF. The rearrangement joins TRBV20-1 to TRBJ2-1; 13 nucleotides line up with TRBD2. CDR1 and CDR2 (germline): DFQATT, SNEGSKA (reference sequence). J gave up 7 bases and V 0 bases, and 3 bases lay outside the gene matches. The CDR3 runs 15 residues.

This sequence joins TRBV7-3 and TRBJ2-1, with D perhaps matching TRBD2 (6 bases). V was pared by 6 bases and J by 5 bases, with 17 bases between. Germline CDR1 SGHTA, CDR2 FQGTGA. This CDR3 has 15 amino acids. DNA of the CDR3: TGTGCCAGCAGTACCCGCCGGGACTTTAACAATGAGCAGTTCTTC. Protein sequence: CASSTRRDFNNEQFF.

Details on this clonotype: A much larger clone differs from this one at a single base, so this may be a read error. This sequence joins TRBV20-1 and TRBJ2-3, with 15 bases lining up with TRBD2. The CDR3 sequence is 12 residues long. Per germline, CDR1 DFQATT and CDR2 SNEGSKA (reference sequence). The CDR3 here is CSGLAGGHTQYF. The CDR3 region has the DNA TGCAGCGGACTAGCGGGGGGGCATACGCAGTATTTT.

The sample holds a few counts of this clonotype. The gene calls are TRBV19 and TRBJ1-2; perhaps TRBD1 as D (5 bases). V lost 6 bases and J 4 bases, leaving 12 bases between the germline ends. Germline assignment: CDR1 LNHDA and CDR2 SQIVND (reference sequence). This CDR3 contains 13 residues. In DNA, the CDR3 is TGTGCCAGTAGACCGTTCGACAGCTATGGCTACACCTTC. It yields the protein CASRPFDSYGYTF.

This clonotype was seen a few times. This chain connects TRBV12-3 or TRBV12-4 to TRBJ2-1; TRBD1 matches at 9 bases. This CDR3 is 14 amino acids long. With V trimmed by 2 bases and J by 8 bases, 4 bases remained unmatched. The CDR3 DNA follows: TGTGCCAGCAGTTTATCACAGGGGGCCGATGAGCAGTTCTTC. Amino acids: CASSLSQGADEQFF.

The chain is built from TRBV7-2 and TRBJ1-5; a weak D match, TRBD1 (6 bases). This CDR3 is built from 16 residues. V lost 5 bases and J 11 bases, leaving 25 bases between the germline ends. Germline V CDR1 and CDR2: SGHTA, FQGNSA. As DNA, the CDR3 is TGTGCCAGCAGCCCGGCGGCGGGGGCGACCGGGAAGACCCAGCATTTT. Protein: CASSPAAGATGKTQHF.

This clonotype has a count of ten or more. The J gene is TRBJ2-7, the V gene TRBV20-1, with D possibly being TRBD2 (6 bases). The germline V gene encodes CDR1 DFQATT and CDR2 SNEGSKA (reference sequence). The CDR3 length is 14 residues. Deletions cut 6 bases from V and 4 bases from J, with 19 bases between. This chain's CDR3 is CSAMNLAEAYEQYF. The CDR3 coding sequence is TGCAGTGCCATGAATTTAGCGGAAGCTTACGAGCAGTACTTC.

Ten or more counts support this clonotype. This rearrangement joins TRBV12-3 or TRBV12-4 to TRBJ1-2, with D tentatively TRBD1 (6 bases). Trimming stripped 6 bases from V and 5 bases from J, with 10 bases between. This CDR3 is 12 amino acids long. The CDR3 is CASSTGPYGYTF. The CDR3 bases are TGTGCCAGCAGCACAGGGCCTTATGGCTACACCTTC.

The chain couples TRBV18 to TRBJ1-1; possible D gene TRBD1, 6 bases. Germline V gives CDR1 KGHSH, CDR2 LQKENI. The CDR3 is 15 residues long. Trimming took off 2 bases at V and 4 bases at J, with 14 bases between the two ends. CDR3 nucleotides: TGTGCCAGCTCACCAGTAGACAGGTCGGGCACTGAAGCTTTCTTT. This gives the protein CASSPVDRSGTEAFF.

A remark on this clonotype: This could be a read error, since a much larger clone is one nucleotide away. The rearrangement links TRBV6-6 to TRBJ1-6; TRBD1 matches 7 bases. Germline loops: CDR1 MNHNY, CDR2 SVGAGI (reference sequence). The CDR3 is 17 amino acids. The ends lost 0 bases at V and 12 bases at J; junction bases unmatched: 14. CDR3 region: CASSYSRVQGSSLPLHF. The CDR3 DNA reads TGTGCCAGCAGTTACTCCAGGGTACAGGGGTCGAGTTTACCCCTCCACTTT.

The chain recombines TRBV3-1 with TRBJ1-4; a possible D gene is TRBD1 (5 bases). V was pared by 7 bases and J by 7 bases, with 19 bases between. Looked up from germline, CDR1 is LGHDT and CDR2 is YNNKEL (reference sequence). The CDR3 spans 15 residues. The CDR3 DNA is TGTGCCAGCACCCAGTTTACAGGAGGAGGTGAAAAACTGTTTTTT. Its protein product is CASTQFTGGGEKLFF.